A selection of T cell receptor beta chains follows, all from one sample in a study of blood T cell repertoires in COVID-19. The table came from immunoSEQ multiplex PCR; TCRdb's copy has only in-frame clones and leaves some out. The table includes 70,000 to 85,000 clones, around 80% detected once. Sequenced sample: peripheral blood. All receptors derive from a human donor in a cohort sampled during active COVID-19. Both conserved end residues are part of each CDR3. D genes are given only for firm matches. Where a row states a size, it is once, few, many or the class of an expanded clone; other rows omit it.

TRBV5-1	NA	TRBJ2-7	NA	CASTRIPQTYEQYF	TGCGCCAGCACCCGGATCCCACAGACCTACGAGCAGTACTTC
TRBV10-3	NA	TRBJ2-1	NA	CAISESGPHEQFF	TGTGCCATCAGTGAGTCGGGGCCGCATGAGCAGTTCTTC
TRBV7-9	NA	TRBJ2-7	NA	CASSPAVPIREEQYF	TGTGCCAGCAGTCCTGCGGTCCCGATACGGGAGGAGCAGTACTTC
TRBV7-9	few	TRBJ1-1	TRBD1	CASSLSAGGNTEAFF	TGTGCCAGCAGCTTAAGTGCAGGGGGGAACACTGAAGCTTTCTTT
TRBV3-1/TRBV3-2	NA	TRBJ1-1	NA	CASSQLGLGTEAFF	TGTGCCAGCAGCCAACTGGGCTTAGGCACTGAAGCTTTCTTT
TRBV5-1	NA	TRBJ2-2	NA	CASSLLANTGELFF	TGCGCCAGCAGCTTGCTCGCGAACACCGGGGAGCTGTTTTTT
TRBV5-4	NA	TRBJ1-2	TRBD1	CASSLGQGFNYGYTF	TGTGCCAGCAGCTTGGGACAGGGGTTTAACTATGGCTACACCTTC
TRBV5-1	few	TRBJ1-2	NA	CASALQTLSNYGYTF	TGCGCCAGCGCCCTGCAGACACTCTCTAACTATGGCTACACCTTC
TRBV27	NA	TRBJ2-1	TRBD2	CASSLLVAGRHNEQFF	TGTGCCAGCAGTTTACTAGTAGCGGGGAGACACAATGAGCAGTTCTTC
TRBV6-6	NA	TRBJ2-3	TRBD2	CASSRTSGGAGTQYF	TGTGCCAGCAGTAGGACTAGCGGGGGGGCGGGTACGCAGTATTTT
TRBV6-6	NA	TRBJ1-2	TRBD1	CASSQRGTDGYTF	TGTGCCAGCAGCCAACGCGGGACAGATGGCTACACCTTC
TRBV3-1/TRBV3-2	NA	TRBJ1-4	NA	CASSQMAGTNEKLFF	TGTGCCAGCAGCCAGATGGCAGGCACTAATGAAAAACTGTTTTTT
TRBV6-5	NA	TRBJ1-2	NA	CASSYSMRNGYTF	TGTGCCAGCAGTTACAGCATGAGGAATGGCTACACCTTC
TRBV20-1	NA	TRBJ2-3	NA	CSASLDTQYF	TGCAGTGCCTCTTTGGATACGCAGTATTTT
TRBV7-3	NA	TRBJ1-1	NA	CASSLTSGSTEAFF	TGTGCCAGCAGCTTAACATCGGGGAGCACTGAAGCTTTCTTT
TRBV7-2	NA	TRBJ2-5	NA	CASSPDRAEETQYF	TGTGCCAGCAGCCCTGACCGAGCGGAAGAGACCCAGTACTTC
TRBV15	NA	TRBJ1-1	NA	CATSSGGENTEAFF	TGTGCCACCAGCAGCGGGGGGGAGAACACTGAAGCTTTCTTT
TRBV25-1	NA	TRBJ2-5	TRBD2	CASSDPLGGAGTQYF	TGTGCCAGCAGTGATCCCCTCGGGGGGGCGGGGACCCAGTACTTC
TRBV9	NA	TRBJ1-2	NA	CASGKGGREGYTF	TGTGCCAGCGGGAAAGGGGGAAGGGAGGGCTACACCTTC
TRBV19	NA	TRBJ2-1	NA	CASSPEPTSYPSYNEQFF	TGTGCCAGTAGTCCCGAACCTACTAGTTATCCCTCCTACAATGAGCAGTTCTTC
TRBV5-4	NA	TRBJ2-7	TRBD1	CASSSVETGRYEQYF	TGTGCCAGCAGCTCTGTCGAGACAGGGCGGTACGAGCAGTACTTC
TRBV2	NA	TRBJ1-4	TRBD1	CASSADRGNEKLFF	TGTGCCAGCAGTGCGGACAGGGGTAATGAAAAACTGTTTTTT
TRBV12-3/TRBV12-4	NA	TRBJ1-4	NA	CASSPRTNEKLFF	TGTGCCAGCAGTCCCCGAACTAATGAAAAACTGTTTTTT
TRBV9	NA	TRBJ2-1	TRBD2	CASSKGTSGYNEQFF	TGTGCCAGCAGCAAGGGGACTAGCGGTTACAATGAGCAGTTCTTC
TRBV4-2	NA	TRBJ1-4	NA	CASSQVNRVAEKLFF	TGTGCCAGCAGCCAAGTCAACAGGGTGGCCGAAAAACTGTTTTTT
TRBV6-1	few	TRBJ2-5	NA	CASSEGQGWNQETQYF	TGTGCCAGCAGTGAAGGGCAGGGATGGAACCAAGAGACCCAGTACTTC
TRBV28	NA	TRBJ1-4	NA	CASSNGGYNEKLFF	TGTGCCAGCAGTAATGGGGGGTATAATGAAAAACTGTTTTTT
TRBV7-6	large	TRBJ1-5	TRBD1	CASSPGTGNQPQHF	TGTGCCAGCAGCCCGGGGACAGGGAATCAGCCCCAGCATTTT
TRBV10-1	NA	TRBJ2-7	TRBD1	CASSDPTGYYEQYF	TGCGCCAGCAGTGATCCGACAGGGTATTACGAGCAGTACTTC
TRBV30	NA	TRBJ1-2	NA	CAWSQNYGYTF	TGTGCCTGGAGCCAGAACTATGGCTACACCTTC
TRBV2	NA	TRBJ1-3	NA	CASRETSGNTIYF	TGTGCCAGCAGGGAGACTTCTGGAAACACCATATATTTT
TRBV11-2	many	TRBJ2-3	TRBD2	CASSQGGSGGYTDTQYF	TGTGCCAGCAGCCAAGGGGGTAGCGGGGGGTACACAGATACGCAGTATTTT
TRBV7-9	many	TRBJ1-4	TRBD1	CASSPTGGGEKLFF	TGTGCCAGCAGCCCAACAGGGGGGGGTGAAAAACTGTTTTTT
TRBV11-1	NA	TRBJ1-1	TRBD1	CASSLVGQGYEAFF	TGTGCCAGCAGCTTAGTAGGACAGGGCTACGAAGCTTTCTTT
TRBV2	NA	TRBJ1-1	TRBD1	CASRPRQGPNTEAFF	TGTGCCAGCAGGCCTCGACAGGGCCCGAACACTGAAGCTTTCTTT
TRBV3-1/TRBV3-2	NA	TRBJ1-5	NA	CASSQGSGSNQPQHF	TGTGCCAGCAGCCAAGGGTCAGGGTCCAATCAGCCCCAGCATTTT
TRBV5-4	few	TRBJ2-5	TRBD2	CASTLAGGIQETQYF	TGTGCCAGCACATTAGCGGGGGGTATTCAAGAGACCCAGTACTTC
TRBV30	NA	TRBJ1-1	TRBD1	CAWTPGQSTEAFF	TGTGCCTGGACCCCGGGACAGAGCACTGAAGCTTTCTTT